A selection of T cell receptor beta chains follows, all from one sample in a study of T cells in Graves' hyperthyroidism and ophthalmopathy. Using its own MiXCR run on the multiplex PCR reads, TCRdb lists one record per CDR3 protein. The sample includes about 640,000 distinct CDR3 sequences, less than 25% of them seen just once. The sequenced sample consisted of blood. The receptor set was obtained from a man younger than 40 with Graves' ophthalmopathy. The CDR3 runs from the conserved cysteine through the conserved F or W. The order of the fields is V gene, J gene, CDR3 protein.

TRBV28	TRBJ2-2	CASKTGTLPGELFF
TRBV4-1	TRBJ2-5	CASSHPLAGKTQYF
TRBV3-1	TRBJ1-1	CASSQTMETGEAFF
TRBV11-2	TRBJ2-2	CASSFLDATNTGELFF
TRBV6-5	TRBJ1-1	CASSYSPDLAFF
TRBV7-9	TRBJ1-1	CASSPTGGINTEAFF
TRBV7-2	TRBJ1-2	CASPLKGARGYTF
TRBV12-3/TRBV12-4	TRBJ2-7	CASSPSDRRSYEQYF
TRBV29-1	TRBJ2-5	CSVPGQQETQYF
TRBV5-8	TRBJ1-1	CASSFYDTEAFF
TRBV7-6	TRBJ1-6	CASSSQGTYNSPLHF
TRBV7-3	TRBJ2-3	CASSLQGGADTQYF
TRBV5-1	TRBJ2-5	CASSQQSRETQYF
TRBV20-1	TRBJ2-1	CSARDPAGTVYNEQFF
TRBV20-1	TRBJ2-5	CSARDGERIRETQYF
TRBV30	TRBJ1-1	CAWSRGQGNTEAFF
TRBV5-1	TRBJ1-1	CASSFTTSPGVTEAFF
TRBV4-2	TRBJ1-3	CASSQGASVSGNTIYF
TRBV12-3/TRBV12-4	TRBJ2-7	CASGTRVSDEQYF
TRBV7-8	TRBJ2-5	CASSLAARTSGDVTQYF
TRBV20-1	TRBJ2-7	CSAVPERSSYEQYF
TRBV2	TRBJ1-6	CASNAIGSYNSPLHF
TRBV9	TRBJ2-5	CASSLGLAGAQETQYF
TRBV28	TRBJ2-2	CASKGRPSGLAGGLHTGELFF
TRBV30	TRBJ1-2	CAWIQFYGGPYGYTF
TRBV18	TRBJ1-1	CASSQGQANTEAFF
TRBV10-3	TRBJ2-3	CAINAGTSGNPDTQYF
TRBV2	TRBJ2-1	CASSVASGRAYNEQFF
TRBV6-2/TRBV6-3	TRBJ2-1	CASSPLAGANSKQFF
TRBV28	TRBJ2-2	CASSLTRTGELFF
TRBV27	TRBJ2-2	CASSPTSILETWAGELFF
TRBV9	TRBJ2-1	CASSGKRQGNEQFF
TRBV7-3	TRBJ2-3	CASSLSPHTDTQYF
TRBV2	TRBJ2-7	CASSGGGPSYEQYF
TRBV11-2	TRBJ1-1	CASSLAAGSSEAFF
TRBV5-1	TRBJ2-3	CASSLLLAESTDTQYF
TRBV12-3/TRBV12-4	TRBJ2-7	CASSSRTGGSYEQYF
TRBV29-1	TRBJ2-3	CSPSIRTDTQYF
TRBV4-3	TRBJ1-4	CASSQDIKHANEKLFF
TRBV11-1	TRBJ2-1	CASSLARKGNRIEQFF
TRBV7-3	TRBJ2-3	CASSLGPGLANTDTQYF